This T cell receptor (beta chain) was observed in a study of siplizumab effects on memory and regulatory T cells. Overall study findings and caveats: Siplizumab conditions gave an average of approximately 71% Treg-derived mappable alloreactive CD4+ clones, versus about 30% for controls. Suppressive capability of dividing Tregs from siplizumab cultures went unverified.

Repertoires were generated with immunoSEQ multiplex PCR, while TCRdb's copy carries only in-frame clones and drops some. The repertoire has 85,000 to 130,000 clones, around 94% of them found once; the top ten carry approximately 0.66%. Trimming stripped 5 bases from V and 1 base from J, with 12 bases between. The CDR3 extends over 14 amino acids. CDR1 is MNHNY and CDR2 is SVGAGI in the germline V gene (reference sequence). As for this clone: Its target is unknown.

J is TRBJ2-7 and V is TRBV6-6; perhaps TRBD1 as D (6 bases). The TCR was taken from a human donor in good health. Sequencing was performed on Tregs sorted from blood. In DNA, the CDR3 is TGTGCCAGCAGTCCGACAGGAACGTCCTACGAGCAGTACTTC. Residues: CASSPTGTSYEQYF.